Listed here are 24 T cell receptor beta chains from one sample, sequenced in a study of T cell repertoires in cytomegalovirus infection. One entry per CDR3 protein results from TCRdb running MiXCR on the reads. The sample lists more than 400,000 distinct CDR3 sequences, about 25% seen once, with roughly 13% in the top ten. Sequenced: PBMCs. These receptors all come from a human donor in good health (CMV status not recorded). Some clones in this sample may be carry-over from other donors' samples.

The V call is TRBV7-9, the J call TRBJ1-2; maybe TRBD1 (5 bases). CDR3 length: 14 amino acids. With 4 bases removed from V and 6 bases from J, the gap between germline ends came to 15 bases. Germline lookup yields CDR1 SEHNR and CDR2 FQNEAQ (reference sequence). The CDR3 DNA is TGTGCCAGCAGCTCCGGGACGCACTCTGATGGCTACACCTTC. Encoded protein: CASSSGTHSDGYTF.

The sample holds a few counts of this clonotype. The CDR3 is CSAKSGGNTGELFF. DNA for the CDR3: TGCAGTGCTAAGAGCGGAGGGAACACCGGGGAGCTGTTTTTT. The V gene is TRBV20-1, the J gene TRBJ2-2, with TRBD2 as a possible D gene (5 bases). Germline V lookup: CDR1 DFQATT, CDR2 SNEGSKA (reference sequence). The V end was cut by 4 bases, the J end by 1 base, with 10 bases between. CDR3 length equals 14 residues.

V is TRBV19 and J is TRBJ2-3; D not certain. V lost 5 bases and J lost 2, with 11 bases in between. This CDR3 contains 14 residues. The germline CDR1 and CDR2 sequences are LNHDA and SQIVND (reference sequence). The CDR3 sequence: CASSFGANTDTQYF. The CDR3 bases are TGTGCCAGTAGTTTTGGAGCAAACACAGATACGCAGTATTTT.

In regard to this clonotype: A much larger clone differs by one base, so this may be a read error. This chain connects TRBV28 to TRBJ2-5, with 12 positions matching TRBD1. There are 15 residues in the CDR3. The J segment lost 4 bases and the V segment lost 2 bases, leaving 2 bases of the junction unmatched. CDR1 and CDR2 (germline): MDHEN, SYDVKM. CDR3 sequence reads: CASSLRDRGRETQYF. CDR3 DNA sequence: TGTGCCAGCAGTTTAAGGGACAGGGGGCGAGAGACCCAGTACTTC.

The count of this clonotype is one. The chain combines TRBV7-2 with TRBJ2-1, with TRBD1 matching over 11 bases. J lost 10 bases, V lost 1 base, and 0 bases had no gene match. Per the germline V gene, CDR1 is SGHTA and CDR2 is FQGNSA. This CDR3 is 13 amino acids long. CDR3 in DNA: TGTGCCAGCAGCTTAGGGGACAGGGGGGAGCAGTTCTTC. Encoded protein: CASSLGDRGEQFF.

V and J are TRBV11-3 and TRBJ2-3; tentatively, D is TRBD2 (6 bases). The CDR3 length is 13 residues. The germline V gene encodes CDR1 SGHNT and CDR2 YENEEA. V lost 5 bases and J lost 3, with 9 bases in between. CDR3 nucleotides: TGTGCCAGCAGCGGGAGGAGAACAGATACGCAGTATTTT. This sequence encodes CASSGRRTDTQYF.

The V gene is TRBV29-1, the J gene TRBJ2-3; no definite D call. CDR3 length equals 13 residues. The V gene's germline CDR1 is SQVTM and CDR2 ANQGSEA. V was trimmed by 6 bases and J by 4 bases, leaving 14 bases between them. The CDR3 sequence: CSVGPILSDTQYF. DNA of the CDR3: TGCAGCGTCGGGCCCATCCTATCAGATACGCAGTATTTT.

The chain joins TRBV20-1 to TRBJ2-1; weak D call: TRBD2 (6 bases). V was cut by 3 bases and J by 3 bases, with 15 bases left in between. CDR1 is DFQATT and CDR2 is SNEGSKA in the germline V gene (reference sequence). The CDR3 spans 15 residues. The chain's CDR3 is CSASSGTLNYNEQFF. DNA for the CDR3: TGCAGTGCTAGCTCCGGGACTTTAAACTACAATGAGCAGTTCTTC.

The CDR3 region is CASSILVASHLHSNQPQHF. CDR3 coding DNA: TGTGCCAGTAGTATTTTAGTCGCCAGCCACCTACATAGCAATCAGCCCCAGCATTTT. This rearrangement joins TRBV19 to TRBJ1-5, with unresolved D. Trimming stripped 3 bases from V and 0 bases from J, with 21 bases between. CDR3 length equals 19 residues. Germline CDR1 LNHDA, CDR2 SQIVND (reference sequence).

The J gene is TRBJ2-1, the V gene TRBV24-1; 15 bases are a match to TRBD2. Germline V gives CDR1 KGHDR, CDR2 SFDVKD. The CDR3 is 18 residues long. V was clipped by 3 bases and J by 6 bases; unmatched bases: 8. In DNA form, the CDR3 reads TGTGCCACCAGTGATCCGGGACTAGCGGGAGGAAGGGCCAATGAGCAGTTCTTC. Translating gives CATSDPGLAGGRANEQFF.

This clonotype was recorded at least ten times. The rearrangement uses TRBV7-2 and TRBJ2-2; 8 bases line up with TRBD2. Unmatched junction bases numbered 1, after V lost 1 base and J lost 6 bases. Germline V gives CDR1 SGHTA, CDR2 FQGNSA. This CDR3 spans 14 amino acids. The CDR3, as DNA: TGTGCCAGCAGCTTAGTAGCGGGGCCCGGGGAGCTGTTTTTT. This gives the protein CASSLVAGPGELFF.

The J gene is TRBJ2-4, the V gene TRBV7-9; TRBD2 matches 9 bases. The CDR3 sequence is 17 residues long. J gave up 3 bases and V 4 bases, and 10 bases lay outside the gene matches. Per the germline V gene, CDR1 is SEHNR and CDR2 is FQNEAQ (reference sequence). In DNA form, the CDR3 reads TGTGCCAGCAGCTCCTGGGTAGCGGGAGCGGACAAAAACATTCAGTACTTC. Translated: CASSSWVAGADKNIQYF.

In this sample, this clonotype turned up a few times. The chain has TRBV7-6 and TRBJ2-7; D is perhaps TRBD1 (5 bases). CDR3 length equals 13 residues. CDR1 is SGHVS and CDR2 is FNYEAQ in the germline V gene. CDR3 sequence: CASSLGVGYEQYV. The CDR3 nucleotides read TGTGCTAGCAGCTTAGGGGTCGGCTACGAGCAGTACGTC.

The J gene is TRBJ2-1, the V gene TRBV7-6, with TRBD2 matching over 9 bases. Germline values: CDR1 SGHVS, CDR2 FNYEAQ. Germline trimming cut 6 bases from V and 1 base from J; bases unmatched to any gene: 7. CDR3 length: 16 amino acids. CDR3 protein: CASSSRLAASYNEQFF. The CDR3 DNA follows: TGTGCCAGCAGTAGCAGACTAGCGGCATCCTACAATGAGCAGTTCTTC.

V is TRBV19 and J is TRBJ2-2; 13 nucleotides match TRBD2. The CDR3 is 16 amino acids. Germline CDR1 LNHDA, CDR2 SQIVND (reference sequence). J gave up 7 bases and V 5 bases, and 7 bases lay outside the gene matches. The CDR3 sequence is CASSSGLAGRFGELFF. In nucleotides, the CDR3 is TGTGCCAGTAGTTCGGGACTAGCGGGGAGGTTCGGGGAGCTGTTTTTT.

This clonotype occurred many times. The V call is TRBV7-2, the J call TRBJ2-1; maybe TRBD2 (7 bases). V was trimmed by 1 base and J by 5 bases, leaving 18 bases between them. This CDR3 has 17 residues. Germline values: CDR1 SGHTA, CDR2 FQGNSA. CDR3 amino acids: CASSLGWGGLAHNEQFF. The CDR3 nucleotides read TGTGCCAGCAGCTTAGGATGGGGGGGGCTAGCGCACAATGAGCAGTTCTTC.

The chain recombines TRBV7-2 with TRBJ2-5; D unresolved. Germline assignment: CDR1 SGHTA and CDR2 FQGNSA. The CDR3 spans 13 residues. V was trimmed by 5 bases and J by 2 bases, leaving 9 bases between them. CDR3 coding DNA: TGTGCCAGCAGCATGCCGAAACAAGAGACCCAGTACTTC. Its translation is CASSMPKQETQYF.

This clonotype was counted only a few times. The chain is built from TRBV6-2 or TRBV6-3 and TRBJ1-5; the D is unclear. The CDR3 contains 15 residues. CDR1 is MNHEY and CDR2 is SVGEGT in the germline V gene. Trimming cost V 6 bases and J 5 bases, with 17 bases left between them. CDR3 region: CASSPDSERDQPQHF. DNA for the CDR3: TGTGCCAGCAGCCCTGACTCCGAGAGGGATCAGCCCCAGCATTTT.

The rearrangement joins TRBV5-4 to TRBJ1-5, with a weak D call TRBD1 (5 bases). Trimming pared 3 bases from V and 2 bases from J, leaving 15 bases between. The CDR3 is 16 residues long. CDR1 is SGHNT, CDR2 YYREEE, per germline (reference sequence). The CDR3 DNA reads as TGTGCCAGCAGCTCCGGGGGGGGGGTTGGCAATCAGCCCCAGCATTTT. This gives the protein CASSSGGGVGNQPQHF.

The rearrangement joins TRBV7-3 to TRBJ2-1; TRBD2 agrees at 8 bases. There are 15 residues in the CDR3. The trim removed 4 bases at V and 7 bases at J, leaving 9 bases unmatched. CDR1 and CDR2 from the germline V gene are SGHTA and FQGTGA. CDR3 loop: CASSSGASGQNEQFF. CDR3 coding DNA: TGTGCCAGCAGCTCGGGGGCTAGCGGGCAGAATGAGCAGTTCTTC. Full variable domain (remainder filled in from reference TRBV7-3 and TRBJ2-1): GAGVSQTPSNKVTEKGKYVELRCDPISGHTALYWYRQSLGQGPEFLIYFQGTGAADDSGLPNDRFFAVRPEGSVSTLKIQRTERGDSAVYLCASSSGASGQNEQFFGPGTRLTVL.

V usage is TRBV7-9 and J usage is TRBJ1-2; TRBD1 matches 7 bases. The CDR3 has 15 amino acids. The germline V gene has CDR1 SEHNR and CDR2 FQNEAQ (reference sequence). V lost 8 bases to trimming and J lost 4 bases; unmatched junction nucleotides: 13. The CDR3 is CASGPRQGEFYGYTF. As DNA, the CDR3 is TGTGCCAGCGGGCCCCGGCAGGGGGAGTTCTATGGCTACACCTTC.

This clonotype was counted many times. The chain combines TRBV6-1 with TRBJ2-3; D is ambiguous. Germline CDR1 and CDR2: MNHNS and SASEGT. This CDR3 is built from 14 residues. The V and J ends lost 3 bases and 1 base respectively, with 8 bases between them. This CDR3 reads CASSDGRRTDTQYF. In DNA form, the CDR3 reads TGTGCCAGCAGTGACGGCAGGCGCACAGATACGCAGTATTTT.

The chain joins TRBV20-1 to TRBJ2-3, with D perhaps matching TRBD1 or TRBD2 (5 bases each). The germline V and J ends were trimmed by 0 bases and 7 bases, with 23 bases remaining between them. CDR3 size: 17 residues. Looked up from germline, CDR1 is DFQATT and CDR2 is SNEGSKA (reference sequence). The CDR3 DNA reads as TGCAGTGCTAGAGATCCCTGGAGAGGGGCCACCTCAAATACGCAGTATTTT. Translating it yields CSARDPWRGATSNTQYF.

The rearrangement links TRBV27 to TRBJ2-3; unclear D gene. Germline-derived CDR1 and CDR2 are MNHEY and SMNVEV (reference sequence). The CDR3 consists of 19 residues. Trimming stripped 5 bases from V and 0 bases from J, with 24 bases between. As DNA, the CDR3 is TGTGCCAGCAGTCCACCGGGTGAGACTCTCCGAAAAAGCACAGATACGCAGTATTTT. This sequence encodes CASSPPGETLRKSTDTQYF.